This section outlines one T cell receptor (beta chain) sequence together with its context. This record belongs to a study of T cell changes during pregnancy in multiple sclerosis. The assay was immunoSEQ multiplex PCR, and TCRdb's table has in-frame clones only and misses some. In the table there are about 75,000 clones, 94% of which are singletons. Germline V CDR1 and CDR2: MNHEY, SMNVEV (reference sequence). Germline trimming cut 4 bases from V and 2 bases from J; bases unmatched to any gene: 18. The CDR3 length is 19 residues. The sequenced sample was CD4+ T cells from peripheral blood mononuclear cells, obtained after pregnancy. This receptor was taken from a female donor with multiple sclerosis, enrolled in a pregnancy study. This chain links TRBV27 with TRBJ1-2; 8 bases map to TRBD1. The CDR3 loop reads CASSSPTSRTGRDNYGYTF. CDR3 bases: TGTGCCAGCAGTTCCCCTACCTCCAGGACAGGGAGGGACAACTATGGCTACACCTTC.